A selection of T cell receptor beta chains follows, all from one sample in a study of CD8+CD57+ T cells in acquired aplastic anemia. In TCRdb, the reads were re-called with MiXCR into one record per CDR3 protein. The sample has about 190,000 distinct CDR3 sequences, about half seen once; the top ten hold around a sixth. The sample was sorted CD4+, CD8+, or CD8+CD57+ T cells (not recorded which) from PBMCs. These TCRs come from a human donor in good health, serving as a control. CDR3s include the opening cysteine and the closing phenylalanine or tryptophan. Fields, in order: D gene, J gene, clone size, V gene, CDR3 DNA, CDR3 protein. A D gene is named only where the DNA matches it firmly. Some rows mark clone size as missing; the rest say once, few, many or name a class of expanded clone.

>TRBD1|TRBJ1-2|-|TRBV5-8
TGTGCCAGCAGCTCCTTTTCAGGGGGATACTATGGCTACACCTTC
CASSSFSGGYYGYTF
>TRBD1|TRBJ2-7|few|TRBV2
TGTGCCAGCAGTGAAAGTCGAGACAGGGCTTCCTACGAGCAGTACTTC
CASSESRDRASYEQYF
>TRBD1|TRBJ1-4|many|TRBV6-5
TGTGCCAGCAGCCAGGTATCAGGGGGCGGTAATGAAAAACTGTTTTTT
CASSQVSGGGNEKLFF
>-|TRBJ1-2|many|TRBV6-6
TGTGCCAGCAGTTATTCTATATACTATGGCTACACCTTC
CASSYSIYYGYTF
>-|TRBJ1-5|-|TRBV7-3
TGTGCCAGCAGCGCCGGACAGTACAATCAGCCCCAGCATTTT
CASSAGQYNQPQHF
>-|TRBJ2-1|many|TRBV4-3
TGCGCCAGCAGCCAACAAAGCTCCCCTTTGGGGGAGCAGTTCTTC
CASSQQSSPLGEQFF
>TRBD2|TRBJ2-1|many|TRBV14
TGTGCCAGCAGCCAAGTCGGTAGCGGGGGGCTAAACAATGAGCAGTTCTTC
CASSQVGSGGLNNEQFF
>-|TRBJ1-1|once|TRBV5-1
TGCGTCAGCAGTAACAGGGAGAACACTGAAGCTTTCTTT
CVSSNRENTEAFF
>-|TRBJ1-1|-|TRBV7-2
TGTGCCAGCAGCTTAGTAGATAAGGGGGGGATTCCGTCAGCTTTCTTT
CASSLVDKGGIPSAFF
>-|TRBJ1-2|once|TRBV7-9
TGTGCCAGCGGACTTTCTGGCACGGGGTATGGCTACACCTTC
CASGLSGTGYGYTF
>-|TRBJ2-3|-|TRBV5-1
TGCGCCAACAGCTCCGGGAGATCCTACGAGCAGTATTTT
CANSSGRSYEQYF
>-|TRBJ1-1|many|TRBV5-1
TGCGCCAGCAGCTTGGGGTTGCAACAGAACACTGAAGCTTTCTTT
CASSLGLQQNTEAFF
>-|TRBJ1-2|-|TRBV29-1
TGCAGCGTTGAGTCAAGGAGCGGCTATGGCTACACCTTC
CSVESRSGYGYTF
>-|TRBJ1-1|-|TRBV10-3
TGTGCCATCAGTGCCCAGGGGCGGGTGAACACTGAAGCTTTCTTT
CAISAQGRVNTEAFF
>TRBD1|TRBJ2-2|few|TRBV29-1
TGCAGCGTTTACAGGGGATTGAACACCGGGGAGCTGTTTTTT
CSVYRGLNTGELFF
>TRBD1|TRBJ1-2|-|TRBV19
TGTGCCAGTAGTGGTCCCGGGACAGGGGGACGGTATGGCTACACCTTC
CASSGPGTGGRYGYTF
>-|TRBJ2-7|-|TRBV15
TGTGCCACCAGCAGTCCCGGGGGGCAGGGGGCAGGCGAGCAGTACTTC
CATSSPGGQGAGEQYF
>-|TRBJ1-1|once|TRBV27
TGTGCCAGCATTCGGAACGCTGAAGCTTTCTTT
CASIRNAEAFF
>-|TRBJ1-1|once|TRBV5-4
TGTGCCAGCAGCTCCAGGGGCTACCGGGAAAACACTGAAGCTTTCTTT
CASSSRGYRENTEAFF
>TRBD2|TRBJ2-1|-|TRBV9
TGTGCCAGCAGCCCTACGGGGGGGGCCTACAATGAGCAGTTCTTC
CASSPTGGAYNEQFF
>-|TRBJ2-6|many|TRBV5-1
TGCGCCAGCAGCCAGACAGGAACCTCTGGGGCCAACGTCCTGACTTTC
CASSQTGTSGANVLTF
>-|TRBJ1-2|-|TRBV15
TGTGCCACCAGCAGAGTTTCGACAGGATCCTATGGCTACACCTTC
CATSRVSTGSYGYTF
>-|TRBJ2-1|few|TRBV2
TGTGCCAGCAGTCCGACGTCGTTCTACAATGAGCAGTTCTTC
CASSPTSFYNEQFF
>TRBD2|TRBJ2-5|-|TRBV10-3
TGTGCCACCAGTGGGAGCGGGGGGCGCCAAGAGACCCAGTACTTC
CATSGSGGRQETQYF
>-|TRBJ2-5|-|TRBV13
TGTGCCAGCAGCTTAGGGCAAGAAGAGACCCAGTACTTC
CASSLGQEETQYF